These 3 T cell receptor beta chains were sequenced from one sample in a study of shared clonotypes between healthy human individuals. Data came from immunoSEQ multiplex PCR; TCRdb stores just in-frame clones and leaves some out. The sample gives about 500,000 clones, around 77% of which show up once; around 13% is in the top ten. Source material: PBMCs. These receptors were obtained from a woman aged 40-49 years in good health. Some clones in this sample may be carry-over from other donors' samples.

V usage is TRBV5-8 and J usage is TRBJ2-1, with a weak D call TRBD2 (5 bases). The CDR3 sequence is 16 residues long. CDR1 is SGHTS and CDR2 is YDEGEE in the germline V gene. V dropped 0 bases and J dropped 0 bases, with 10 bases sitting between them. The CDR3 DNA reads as TGTGCCAGCAGCTTGGTATATGGGAGCTCCTACAATGAGCAGTTCTTC. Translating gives CASSLVYGSSYNEQFF.

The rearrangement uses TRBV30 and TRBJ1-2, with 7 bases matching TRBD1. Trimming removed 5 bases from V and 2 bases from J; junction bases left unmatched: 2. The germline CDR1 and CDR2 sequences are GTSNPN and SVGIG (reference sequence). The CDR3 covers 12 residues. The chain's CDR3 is CAWGDRNYGYTF. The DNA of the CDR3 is TGTGCCTGGGGGGACAGAAACTATGGCTACACCTTC.

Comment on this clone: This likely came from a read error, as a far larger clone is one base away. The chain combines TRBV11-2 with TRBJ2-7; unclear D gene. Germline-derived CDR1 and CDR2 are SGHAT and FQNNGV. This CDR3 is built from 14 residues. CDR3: CASSLGLGSYEQHF. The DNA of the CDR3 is TGTGCCAGCAGCTTAGGGTTAGGCTCCTACGAGCAGCACTTC.